This TCR beta chain was documented in a study of tissue T cells after allogeneic stem cell transplantation. Indicated time point: mouse harvest day 14 after allogeneic transplant. Tail vein injection delivered 10^7 T-cell-depleted bone marrow cells and 10^6 splenic CD5+ T cells. Notes on this clone: The antigen is unknown. A much larger clone lies a single base off, so this may be a read error. Gene names are the mouse ones.

TCRdb keeps only in-frame clones here, not all; method: immunoSEQ multiplex PCR. The data contain 1,600 or so clones, 48% of them seen just once; the ten biggest clones take up approximately 30%. Study-level results: In patients and mice, blood and spleen missed much of tissue repertoire. Anatomically similar tissues had similar TCR repertoires within each patient. Few T cell clones were shared across patients, but motif clusters showed tissue-specific shared signatures.

Input material: gut tissue. The receptor was derived from a female BALB/c mouse given C57BL/6 T cells with graft-versus-host disease after an allogeneic hematopoietic cell transplant.

CDR3 bases read: TGTGCCAGCACACAGTCACACTCCGACTACACC. Its protein product is CASTQSHSDYT. The CDR3 in full is CASTQSHSDYTF. The J gene is TRBJ1-2, the V gene TRBV26; D gene unclear. The read halts 1 residue ahead of the CDR3 end, with the missing end drawn from the germline J gene. V lost 7 bases and J lost 3, with 9 bases in between. CDR3 length: 12 residues. Germline V CDR1 and CDR2: KGHPV, FQNQEV (reference sequence).